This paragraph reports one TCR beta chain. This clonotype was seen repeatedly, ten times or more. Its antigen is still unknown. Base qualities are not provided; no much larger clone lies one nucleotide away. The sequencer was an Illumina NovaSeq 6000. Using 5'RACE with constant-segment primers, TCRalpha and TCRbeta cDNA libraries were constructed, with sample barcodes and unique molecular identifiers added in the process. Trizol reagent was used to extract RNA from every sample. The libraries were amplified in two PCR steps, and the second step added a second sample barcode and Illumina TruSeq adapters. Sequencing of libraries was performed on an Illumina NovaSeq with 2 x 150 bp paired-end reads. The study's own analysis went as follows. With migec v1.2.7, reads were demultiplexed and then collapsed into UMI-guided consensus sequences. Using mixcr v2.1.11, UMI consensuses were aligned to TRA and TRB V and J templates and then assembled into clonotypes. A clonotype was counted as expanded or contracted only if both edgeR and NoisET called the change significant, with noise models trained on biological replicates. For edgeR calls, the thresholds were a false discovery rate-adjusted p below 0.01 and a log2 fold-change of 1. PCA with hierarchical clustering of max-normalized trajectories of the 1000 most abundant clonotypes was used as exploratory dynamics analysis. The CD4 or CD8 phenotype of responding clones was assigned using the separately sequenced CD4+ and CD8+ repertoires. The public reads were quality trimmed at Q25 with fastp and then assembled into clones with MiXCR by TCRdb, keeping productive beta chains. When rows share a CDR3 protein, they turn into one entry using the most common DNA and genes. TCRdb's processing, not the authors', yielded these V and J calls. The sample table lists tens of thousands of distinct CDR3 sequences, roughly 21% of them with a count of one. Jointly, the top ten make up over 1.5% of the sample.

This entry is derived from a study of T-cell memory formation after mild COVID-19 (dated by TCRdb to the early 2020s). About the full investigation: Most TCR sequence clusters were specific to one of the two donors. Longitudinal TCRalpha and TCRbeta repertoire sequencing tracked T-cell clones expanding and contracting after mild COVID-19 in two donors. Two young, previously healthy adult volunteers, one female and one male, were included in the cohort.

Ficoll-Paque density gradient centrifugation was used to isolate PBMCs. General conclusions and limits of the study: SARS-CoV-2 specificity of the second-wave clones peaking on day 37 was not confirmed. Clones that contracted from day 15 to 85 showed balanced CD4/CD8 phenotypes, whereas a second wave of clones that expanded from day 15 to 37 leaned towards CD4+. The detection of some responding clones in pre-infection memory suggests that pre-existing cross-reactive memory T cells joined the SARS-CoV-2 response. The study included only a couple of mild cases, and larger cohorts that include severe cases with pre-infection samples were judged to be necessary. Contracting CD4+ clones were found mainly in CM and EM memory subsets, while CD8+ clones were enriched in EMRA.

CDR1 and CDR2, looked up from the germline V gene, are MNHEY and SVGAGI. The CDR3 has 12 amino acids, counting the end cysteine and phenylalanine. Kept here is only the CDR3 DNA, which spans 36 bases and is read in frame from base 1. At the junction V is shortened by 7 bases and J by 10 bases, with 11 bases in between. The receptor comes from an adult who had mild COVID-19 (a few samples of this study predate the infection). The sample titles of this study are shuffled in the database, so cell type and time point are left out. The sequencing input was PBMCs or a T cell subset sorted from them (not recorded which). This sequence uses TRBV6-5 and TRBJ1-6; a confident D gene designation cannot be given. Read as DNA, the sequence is TGTGCCAGCACCAGCGAGGGATCACCCCTCCACTTT. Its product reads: CASTSEGSPLHF.